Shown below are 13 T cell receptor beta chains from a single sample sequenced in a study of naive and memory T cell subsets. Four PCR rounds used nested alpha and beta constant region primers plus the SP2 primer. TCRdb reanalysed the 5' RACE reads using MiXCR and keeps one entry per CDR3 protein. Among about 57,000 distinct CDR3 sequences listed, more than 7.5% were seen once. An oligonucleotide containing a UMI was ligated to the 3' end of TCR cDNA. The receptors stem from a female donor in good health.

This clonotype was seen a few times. CDR3 nucleotides: TGTGCCAGCTGCCGACAGTTGACCGGGGAGCTGTTTTTT. It is translated as CASCRQLTGELFF. This chain connects TRBV27 to TRBJ2-2, with D possibly TRBD1 on 5 matching bases. Germline V gene lookup returns CDR1 MNHEY and CDR2 SMNVEV (reference sequence). The V and J ends lost 8 bases and 5 bases respectively, with 12 bases between them. This CDR3 has 13 residues.

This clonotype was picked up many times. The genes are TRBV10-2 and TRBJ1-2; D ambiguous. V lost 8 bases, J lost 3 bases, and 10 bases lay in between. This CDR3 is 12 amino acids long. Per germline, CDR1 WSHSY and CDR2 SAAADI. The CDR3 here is CASARDDYGYTF. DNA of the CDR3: TGCGCCAGCGCAAGGGATGACTATGGCTACACCTTC.

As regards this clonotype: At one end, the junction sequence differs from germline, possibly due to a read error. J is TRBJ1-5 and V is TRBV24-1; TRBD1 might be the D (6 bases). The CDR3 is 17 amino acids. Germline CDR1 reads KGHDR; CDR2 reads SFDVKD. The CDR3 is CVTSDKQGNRFTQPQHF. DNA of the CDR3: TGTGTCACCAGTGATAAACAGGGAAACCGGTTCACTCAGCCCCAGCATTTT.

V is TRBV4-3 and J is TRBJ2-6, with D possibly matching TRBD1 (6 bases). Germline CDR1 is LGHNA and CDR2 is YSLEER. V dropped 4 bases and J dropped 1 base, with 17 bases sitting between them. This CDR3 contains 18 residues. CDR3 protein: CASSLLPTGSSGANVLTF. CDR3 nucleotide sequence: TGCGCCAGCAGCCTCTTACCCACAGGGTCTTCTGGGGCCAACGTCCTGACTTTC.

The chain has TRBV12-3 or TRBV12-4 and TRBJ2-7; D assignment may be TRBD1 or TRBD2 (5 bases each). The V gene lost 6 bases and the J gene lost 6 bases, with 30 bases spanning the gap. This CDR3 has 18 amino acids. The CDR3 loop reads CASSSRAWDREVPCEQYF. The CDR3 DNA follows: TGTGCCAGCAGCTCTCGAGCCTGGGACCGAGAAGTCCCCTGCGAGCAGTACTTC.

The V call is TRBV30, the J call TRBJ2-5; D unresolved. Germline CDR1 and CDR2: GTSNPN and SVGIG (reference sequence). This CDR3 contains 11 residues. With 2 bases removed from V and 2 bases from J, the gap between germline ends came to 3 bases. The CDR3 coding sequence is TGTGCCTGGAGTCAACAAGAGACCCAGTACTTC. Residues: CAWSQQETQYF.

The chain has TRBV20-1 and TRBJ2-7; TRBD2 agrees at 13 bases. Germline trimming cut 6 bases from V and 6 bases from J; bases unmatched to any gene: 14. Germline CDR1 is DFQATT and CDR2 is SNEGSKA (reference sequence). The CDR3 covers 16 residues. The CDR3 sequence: CSAQKTSGGPAVEQYF. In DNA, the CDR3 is TGCAGTGCCCAGAAGACTAGCGGGGGGCCCGCAGTCGAGCAGTACTTC.

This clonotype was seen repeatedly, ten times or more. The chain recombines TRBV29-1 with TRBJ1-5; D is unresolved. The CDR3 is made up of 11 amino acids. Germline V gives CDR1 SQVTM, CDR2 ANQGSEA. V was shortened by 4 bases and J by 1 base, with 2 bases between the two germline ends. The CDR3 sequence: CSVGSNQPQHF. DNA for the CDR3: TGCAGCGTTGGAAGCAATCAGCCCCAGCATTTT.

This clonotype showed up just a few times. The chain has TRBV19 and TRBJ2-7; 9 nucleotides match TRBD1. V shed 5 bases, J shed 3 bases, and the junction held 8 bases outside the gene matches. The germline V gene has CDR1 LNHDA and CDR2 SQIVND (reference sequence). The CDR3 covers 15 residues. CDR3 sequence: CASSPAGTGNYEQYF. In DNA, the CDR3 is TGTGCCAGTAGTCCGGCCGGGACAGGGAACTACGAGCAGTACTTC.

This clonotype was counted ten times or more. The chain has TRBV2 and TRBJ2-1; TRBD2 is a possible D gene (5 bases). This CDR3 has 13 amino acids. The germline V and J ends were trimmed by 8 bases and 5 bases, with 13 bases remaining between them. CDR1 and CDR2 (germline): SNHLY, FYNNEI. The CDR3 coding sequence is TGTGCCAGCCGTCGGGGATTAAACAATGAGCAGTTCTTC. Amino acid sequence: CASRRGLNNEQFF. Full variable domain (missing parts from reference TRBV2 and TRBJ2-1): EPEVTQTPSHQVTQMGQEVILRCVPISNHLYFYWYRQILGQKVEFLVSFYNNEISEKSEIFDDQFSVERPDGSNFTLKIRSTKLEDSAMYFCASRRGLNNEQFFGPGTRLTVL.

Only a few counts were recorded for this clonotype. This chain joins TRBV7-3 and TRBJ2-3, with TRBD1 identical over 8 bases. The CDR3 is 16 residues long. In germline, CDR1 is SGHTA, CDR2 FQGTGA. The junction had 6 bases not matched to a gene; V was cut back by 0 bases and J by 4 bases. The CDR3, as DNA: TGTGCCAGCAGCTTAACCGGGACAGGCTCTTCAGATACGCAGTATTTT. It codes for CASSLTGTGSSDTQYF.

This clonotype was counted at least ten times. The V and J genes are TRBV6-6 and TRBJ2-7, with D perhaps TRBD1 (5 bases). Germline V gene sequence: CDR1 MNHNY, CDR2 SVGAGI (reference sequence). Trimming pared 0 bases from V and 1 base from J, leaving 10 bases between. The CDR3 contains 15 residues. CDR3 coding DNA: TGTGCCAGCAGTTACTCGGGGCAGTTGTCCTACGAGCAGTACTTC. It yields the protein CASSYSGQLSYEQYF.

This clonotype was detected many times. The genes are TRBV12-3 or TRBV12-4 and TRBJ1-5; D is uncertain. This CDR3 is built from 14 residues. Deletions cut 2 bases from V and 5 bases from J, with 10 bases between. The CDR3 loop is CASSLPGGYQPQHF. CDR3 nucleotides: TGTGCCAGCAGTTTACCGGGTGGGTATCAGCCCCAGCATTTT.